One and the same sample provided the 21 T cell receptor beta chains below, sequenced in a study of blood T cell repertoires in COVID-19. Clones were sequenced by immunoSEQ multiplex PCR, and TCRdb holds only the in-frame ones, with some missing. The profile shows about 190,000 clones, roughly 82% of them singletons. Source material: peripheral blood. These receptor sequences come from an older woman with COVID-19, enrolled during active disease.

This clone was seen more than once but under ten times. The chain recombines TRBV18 with TRBJ2-1, with TRBD1 matching over 7 bases. The length of the CDR3 is 14 residues. The junction had 5 bases not matched to a gene; V was cut back by 2 bases and J by 7 bases. Germline V gene sequence: CDR1 KGHSH, CDR2 LQKENI. The CDR3 loop is CASSPNPDRNEQFF. The CDR3 DNA follows: TGTGCCAGCTCACCAAACCCGGACAGGAATGAGCAGTTCTTC.

The V call is TRBV7-3, the J call TRBJ2-1; D not certain. Germline CDR1 SGHTA, CDR2 FQGTGA. V gave up 5 bases and J gave up 6 bases, with 14 bases separating them. CDR3 length: 14 residues. The CDR3, as DNA: TGTGCCAGCAGCCCCACTCCTCGAGGCAATGAGCAGTTCTTC. As protein: CASSPTPRGNEQFF.

The V and J genes are TRBV5-4 and TRBJ1-2; perhaps TRBD1 as D (5 bases). The CDR3 has 15 residues. Trimming pared 4 bases from V and 0 bases from J, leaving 13 bases between. Germline CDR1 and CDR2: SGHNT and YYREEE (reference sequence). CDR3 coding DNA: TGTGCCAGCAGCCCAGGACAATTTGCTAACTATGGCTACACCTTC. It is translated as CASSPGQFANYGYTF.

The J gene is TRBJ2-1, the V gene TRBV6-5; D gene unclear. The germline V and J ends were trimmed by 2 bases and 0 bases, with 8 bases remaining between them. Germline V gene lookup returns CDR1 MNHEY and CDR2 SVGAGI. This CDR3 spans 15 amino acids. The CDR3 nucleotides are TGTGCCAGCAGTTACCTGGCAAGCTCCTACAATGAGCAGTTCTTC. It encodes CASSYLASSYNEQFF.

The rearrangement uses TRBV5-4 and TRBJ1-4, with 11 bases aligning to TRBD1. The CDR3 totals 18 residues. V shed 4 bases and J 4 bases; nucleotides not matched to a gene: 12. Germline assignment: CDR1 SGHNT and CDR2 YYREEE (reference sequence). The DNA of the CDR3 is TGTGCCAGCAGCCCCCCTCCGGGACAGGGGGATAGTAATGAAAAACTGTTTTTT. Translation gives CASSPPPGQGDSNEKLFF.

This chain joins TRBV6-5 and TRBJ1-3; 9 bases line up with TRBD1. Per germline, CDR1 MNHEY and CDR2 SVGAGI. V was clipped by 9 bases and J by 4 bases; unmatched bases: 7. The CDR3 has 14 residues. In DNA form, the CDR3 reads TGTGCCAGTCCCTACAGGGGGCCCGGAAACACCATATATTTT. Translating gives CASPYRGPGNTIYF.

V gene TRBV9 combines with J gene TRBJ2-2; 7 nucleotides agree with TRBD1. The ends lost 3 bases at V and 6 bases at J; junction bases unmatched: 5. The germline V gene has CDR1 SGDLS and CDR2 YYNGEE. The CDR3 loop spans 14 amino acids. Here the CDR3 DNA reads TGTGCCAGCAGCGCGACGACAGGGTCCGGGGAGCTGTTTTTT. Translating gives CASSATTGSGELFF.

The genes are TRBV24-1 and TRBJ2-5, with TRBD2 identical over 15 bases. CDR3 length: 20 amino acids. Germline CDR1 KGHDR, CDR2 SFDVKD. V lost 2 bases to trimming and J lost 0 bases; unmatched junction nucleotides: 9. The CDR3, as DNA: TGTGCCACCAGTGATTCCCGGACTAGCGGGAGGGCTTGGTACCAAGAGACCCAGTACTTC. Amino acid sequence: CATSDSRTSGRAWYQETQYF.

The chain recombines TRBV2 with TRBJ1-2; D unresolved. Per germline, CDR1 SNHLY and CDR2 FYNNEI. Trimming left V 6 bases short and J 7 bases short, with 15 bases between. This CDR3 spans 13 amino acids. In DNA, the CDR3 is TGTGCCAGCAGGACCGAGACCCGGGGTGGCTACACCTTC. Its protein is CASRTETRGGYTF.

This clone was observed a single time. The rearrangement uses TRBV11-2 and TRBJ2-7; tentative D call: TRBD2 (5 bases). The CDR3 totals 13 residues. The ends were cut back, 0 bases at V and 4 bases at J, with 7 bases in the middle. Germline V gene data show CDR1 as SGHAT and CDR2 as FQNNGV. The CDR3 reads CASSLDAGYEQYF. The CDR3 region has the DNA TGTGCCAGCAGCTTAGATGCGGGTTACGAGCAGTACTTC.

The V call is TRBV5-5, the J call TRBJ2-2; 8 bases are a match to TRBD2. Germline CDR1 and CDR2: SGHKS and YYEKEE (reference sequence). V was clipped by 4 bases and J by 0 bases; unmatched bases: 5. The CDR3 contains 16 residues. CDR3 residues: CASSDLAGSNTGELFF. In nucleotides, the CDR3 is TGTGCCAGCAGCGACCTAGCGGGTTCGAACACCGGGGAGCTGTTTTTT.

The CDR3 sequence is CSASANSGTGFEKLFF. CDR3 sequence (DNA): TGCAGTGCTAGTGCGAACTCCGGGACAGGGTTTGAAAAACTGTTTTTT. The V call is TRBV20-1, the J call TRBJ1-4; TRBD1 aligns across 9 bases. The V gene's germline CDR1 is DFQATT and CDR2 SNEGSKA (reference sequence). The junction had 12 bases not matched to a gene; V was cut back by 3 bases and J by 7 bases. The CDR3 is made up of 16 amino acids.

The rearrangement joins TRBV9 to TRBJ2-3; weak D call: TRBD2 (5 bases). Between the trimmed V and J ends, which lost 1 base and 5 bases, there was a span of 14 bases. This CDR3 has 15 residues. In germline, CDR1 is SGDLS, CDR2 YYNGEE. CDR3 in amino acids: CASSVNPRAGDTQYF. The DNA of the CDR3 is TGTGCCAGCAGCGTAAACCCTAGGGCGGGAGATACGCAGTATTTT.

This clone has a handful of counts. V and J are TRBV20-1 and TRBJ1-6, with D uncertain. This CDR3 spans 14 amino acids. Germline CDR1 and CDR2: DFQATT and SNEGSKA (reference sequence). V was trimmed by 3 bases and J by 8 bases, leaving 14 bases between them. CDR3 protein: CSASRSPEDSPLHF. The DNA for the CDR3 is TGCAGTGCTAGTCGTTCACCAGAGGATTCACCCCTCCACTTT.

The V call is TRBV11-2, the J call TRBJ2-7, with D uncertain. Germline CDR1 is SGHAT and CDR2 is FQNNGV. Trimming took 5 bases from V and 6 from J, leaving 14 bases between them. CDR3 size: 13 residues. CDR3 nucleotide sequence: TGTGCCAGCAGCCCAAACCCGGGTGTCGAGCAGTACTTC. Translating it yields CASSPNPGVEQYF.

The table lists this clone with a few counts. The chain joins TRBV2 to TRBJ1-5, with a tentative D call TRBD1 (6 bases). The V gene lost 3 bases and the J gene lost 0 bases, with 12 bases spanning the gap. The CDR3 extends over 16 amino acids. Germline loops: CDR1 SNHLY, CDR2 FYNNEI. CDR3: CASSDGGGPSNQPQHF. The DNA for the CDR3 is TGTGCCAGCAGTGACGGGGGGGGCCCTAGCAATCAGCCCCAGCATTTT.

The V and J genes are TRBV28 and TRBJ2-3; 10 bases match TRBD2. Germline CDR1 MDHEN, CDR2 SYDVKM. Trimming at V came to 5 bases and at J to 6 bases, leaving 8 bases not matched to a gene. The CDR3 is made up of 15 amino acids. The CDR3 nucleotides read TGTGCCAGCAGTCCAGCGGGAGGGCCTCCCGATACGCAGTATTTT. This codes for CASSPAGGPPDTQYF.

The rearrangement links TRBV5-1 to TRBJ2-5; TRBD2 matches 8 bases. The CDR3 is made up of 17 amino acids. Trimming removed 1 base from V and 2 bases from J; junction bases left unmatched: 10. The germline CDR1 and CDR2 sequences are SGHRS and YFSETQ. DNA of the CDR3: TGCGCCAGCAGCTTGCTCTCGGCGGGGGGCGGGCAAGAGACCCAGTACTTC. It yields the protein CASSLLSAGGGQETQYF. Variable domain in full (rest from reference TRBV5-1 and TRBJ2-5): KAGVTQTPRYLIKTRGQQVTLSCSPISGHRSVSWYQQTPGQGLQFLFEYFSETQRNKGNFPGRFSGRQFSNSRSEMNVSTLELGDSALYLCASSLLSAGGGQETQYFGPGTRLLVL.

The chain links TRBV6-5 to TRBJ1-2, with D uncertain. The ends were cut back, 2 bases at V and 8 bases at J, with 9 bases in the middle. Germline values: CDR1 MNHEY, CDR2 SVGAGI. The CDR3 consists of 12 residues. The CDR3: CASSYEGRGYTF. The CDR3 DNA sequence: TGTGCCAGCAGTTACGAGGGCCGAGGCTACACCTTC.

The chain recombines TRBV9 with TRBJ1-1; weak D call: TRBD1 (5 bases). This CDR3 has 14 residues. V shed 0 bases and J shed 5 bases, with 11 bases lying between them. Germline CDR1 is SGDLS and CDR2 is YYNGEE. The CDR3 loop reads CASSVEGLGTEAFF. CDR3 sequence (DNA): TGTGCCAGCAGCGTAGAGGGGTTGGGGACTGAAGCTTTCTTT. Full variable domain (remainder filled in from reference TRBV9 and TRBJ1-1): DSGVTQTPKHLITATGQRVTLRCSPRSGDLSVYWYQQSLDQGLQFLIQYYNGEERAKGNILERFSAQQFPDLHSELNLSSLELGDSALYFCASSVEGLGTEAFFGQGTRLTVV.

This rearrangement joins TRBV30 to TRBJ2-1, with D possibly matching TRBD2 (8 bases). The CDR3 contains 13 residues. Germline assignment: CDR1 GTSNPN and CDR2 SVGIG (reference sequence). V dropped 8 bases and J dropped 6 bases, with 17 bases sitting between them. The CDR3 DNA follows: TGTGCCCGAGCGGGAGACAGGGCCAATGAGCAGTTCTTC. Its translation is CARAGDRANEQFF.